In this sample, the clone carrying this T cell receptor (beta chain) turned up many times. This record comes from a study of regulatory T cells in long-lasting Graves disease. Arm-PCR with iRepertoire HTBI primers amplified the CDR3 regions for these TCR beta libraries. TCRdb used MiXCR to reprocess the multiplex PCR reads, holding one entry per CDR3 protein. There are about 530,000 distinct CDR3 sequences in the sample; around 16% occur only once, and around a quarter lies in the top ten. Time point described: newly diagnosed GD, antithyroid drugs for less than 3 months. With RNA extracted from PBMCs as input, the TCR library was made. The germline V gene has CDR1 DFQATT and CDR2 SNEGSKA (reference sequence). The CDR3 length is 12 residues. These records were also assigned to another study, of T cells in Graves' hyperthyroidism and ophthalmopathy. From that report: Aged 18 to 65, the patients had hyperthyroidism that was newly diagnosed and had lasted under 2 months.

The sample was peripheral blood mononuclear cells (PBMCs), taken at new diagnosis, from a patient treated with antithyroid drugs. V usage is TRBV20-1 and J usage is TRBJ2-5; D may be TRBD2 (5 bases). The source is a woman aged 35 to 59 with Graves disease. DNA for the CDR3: TGCAGCGGGAAGGGCGGTCAAGAGACCCAGTACTTC. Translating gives CSGKGGQETQYF.